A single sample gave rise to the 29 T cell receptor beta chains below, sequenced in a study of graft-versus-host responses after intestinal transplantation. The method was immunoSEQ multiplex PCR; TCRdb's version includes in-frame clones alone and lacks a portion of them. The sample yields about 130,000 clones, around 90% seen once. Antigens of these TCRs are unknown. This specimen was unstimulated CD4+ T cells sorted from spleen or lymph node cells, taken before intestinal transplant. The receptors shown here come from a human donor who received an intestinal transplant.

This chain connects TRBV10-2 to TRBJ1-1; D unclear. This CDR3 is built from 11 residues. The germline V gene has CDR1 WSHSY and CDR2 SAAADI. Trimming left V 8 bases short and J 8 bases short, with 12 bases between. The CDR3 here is CASSKQSEAFF. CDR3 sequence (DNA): TGCGCCAGCTCAAAGCAGTCAGAAGCTTTCTTT.

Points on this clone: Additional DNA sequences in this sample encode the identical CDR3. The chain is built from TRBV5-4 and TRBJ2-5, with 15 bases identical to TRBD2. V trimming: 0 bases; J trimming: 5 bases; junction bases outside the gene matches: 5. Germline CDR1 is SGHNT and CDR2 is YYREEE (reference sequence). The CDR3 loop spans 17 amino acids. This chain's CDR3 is CASSLGTSGGAGETQYF. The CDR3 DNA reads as TGTGCCAGCAGCTTGGGGACTAGCGGGGGGGCGGGGGAGACCCAGTACTTC.

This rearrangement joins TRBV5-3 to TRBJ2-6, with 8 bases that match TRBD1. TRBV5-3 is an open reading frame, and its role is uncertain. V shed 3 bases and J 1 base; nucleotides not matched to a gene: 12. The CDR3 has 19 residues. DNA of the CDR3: TGTGCCAGAAGCTGGGGACAGGCTCCGCAACGATCTGGGGCCAACGTCCTGACTTTC. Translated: CARSWGQAPQRSGANVLTF.

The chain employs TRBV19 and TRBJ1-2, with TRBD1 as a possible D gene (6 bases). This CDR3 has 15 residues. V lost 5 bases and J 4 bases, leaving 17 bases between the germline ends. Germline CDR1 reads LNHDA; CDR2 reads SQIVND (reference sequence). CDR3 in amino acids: CASSVARRTAYGYTF. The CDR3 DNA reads TGTGCCAGTAGTGTCGCCCGCCGGACAGCCTATGGCTACACCTTC. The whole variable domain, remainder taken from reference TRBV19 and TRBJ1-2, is DGGITQSPKYLFRKEGQNVTLSCEQNLNHDAMYWYRQDPGQGLRLIYYSQIVNDFQKGDIAEGYSVSREKKESFPLTVTSAQKNPTAFYLCASSVARRTAYGYTFGSGTRLTVV.

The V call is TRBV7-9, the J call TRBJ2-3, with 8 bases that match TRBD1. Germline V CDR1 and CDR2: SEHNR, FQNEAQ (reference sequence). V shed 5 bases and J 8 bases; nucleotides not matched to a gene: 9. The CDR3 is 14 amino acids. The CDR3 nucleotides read TGTGCCAGCAGCCTGCAGGGGGCCGGGGGTACGCAGTATTTT. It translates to CASSLQGAGGTQYF.

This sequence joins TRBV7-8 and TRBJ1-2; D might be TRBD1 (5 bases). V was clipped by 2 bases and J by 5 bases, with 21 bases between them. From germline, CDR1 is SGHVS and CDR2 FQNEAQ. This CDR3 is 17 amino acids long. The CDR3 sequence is CASSLWARELGRYGYTF. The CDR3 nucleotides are TGTGCCAGCAGCTTATGGGCCAGGGAGCTCGGCCGGTATGGCTACACCTTC.

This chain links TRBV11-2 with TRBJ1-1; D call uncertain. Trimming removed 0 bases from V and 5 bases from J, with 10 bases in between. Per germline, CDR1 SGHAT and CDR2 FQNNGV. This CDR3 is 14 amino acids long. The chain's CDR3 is CASSLDRMTTEAFF. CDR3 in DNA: TGTGCCAGCAGCTTAGACAGAATGACTACTGAAGCTTTCTTT.

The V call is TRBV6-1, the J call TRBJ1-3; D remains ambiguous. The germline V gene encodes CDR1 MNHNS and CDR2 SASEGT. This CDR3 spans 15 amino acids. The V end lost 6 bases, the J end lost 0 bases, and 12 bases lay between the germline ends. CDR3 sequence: CASSGRVNSGNTIYF. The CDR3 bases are TGTGCCAGCAGCGGCCGAGTAAACTCTGGAAACACCATATATTTT.

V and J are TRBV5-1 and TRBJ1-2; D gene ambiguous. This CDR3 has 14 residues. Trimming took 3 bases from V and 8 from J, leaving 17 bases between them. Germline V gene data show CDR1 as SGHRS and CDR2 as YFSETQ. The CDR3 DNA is TGCGCCAGCAGCTCTTCCTACGCATCGCTCGGCTACACCTTC. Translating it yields CASSSSYASLGYTF. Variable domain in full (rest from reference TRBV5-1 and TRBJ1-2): KAGVTQTPRYLIKTRGQQVTLSCSPISGHRSVSWYQQTPGQGLQFLFEYFSETQRNKGNFPGRFSGRQFSNSRSEMNVSTLELGDSALYLCASSSSYASLGYTFGSGTRLTVV.

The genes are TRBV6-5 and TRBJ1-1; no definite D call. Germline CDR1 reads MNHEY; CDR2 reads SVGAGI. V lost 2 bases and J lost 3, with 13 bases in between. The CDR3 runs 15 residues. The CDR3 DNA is TGTGCCAGCAGTTACGGGTGGGGTTCCGACACTGAAGCTTTCTTT. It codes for CASSYGWGSDTEAFF.

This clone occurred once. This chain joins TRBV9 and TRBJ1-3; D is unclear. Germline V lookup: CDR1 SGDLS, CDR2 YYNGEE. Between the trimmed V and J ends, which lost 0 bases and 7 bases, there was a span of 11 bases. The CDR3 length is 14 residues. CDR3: CASSVVSGDNTIYF. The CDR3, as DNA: TGTGCCAGCAGCGTAGTATCGGGCGATAACACCATATATTTT.

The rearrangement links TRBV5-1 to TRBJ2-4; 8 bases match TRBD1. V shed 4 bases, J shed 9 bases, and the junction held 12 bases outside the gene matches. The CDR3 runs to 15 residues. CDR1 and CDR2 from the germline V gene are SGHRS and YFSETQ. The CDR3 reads CASSPSADRVGIQYF. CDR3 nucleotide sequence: TGCGCCAGCAGCCCGTCGGCGGACAGGGTGGGCATTCAGTACTTC.

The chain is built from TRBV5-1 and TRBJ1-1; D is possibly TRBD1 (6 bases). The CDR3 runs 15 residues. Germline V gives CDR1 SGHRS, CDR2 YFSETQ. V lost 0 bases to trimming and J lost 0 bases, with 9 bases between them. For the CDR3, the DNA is TGCGCCAGCAGCTTGGCACAGGGAATGAACACTGAAGCTTTCTTT. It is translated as CASSLAQGMNTEAFF.

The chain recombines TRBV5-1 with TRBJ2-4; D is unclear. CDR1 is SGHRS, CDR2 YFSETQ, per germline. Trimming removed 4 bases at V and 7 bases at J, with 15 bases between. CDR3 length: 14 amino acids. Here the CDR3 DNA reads TGCGCCAGCAGCCCCAGCCTGCCAAGCAACATTCAGTACTTC. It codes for CASSPSLPSNIQYF. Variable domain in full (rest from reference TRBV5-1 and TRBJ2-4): KAGVTQTPRYLIKTRGQQVTLSCSPISGHRSVSWYQQTPGQGLQFLFEYFSETQRNKGNFPGRFSGRQFSNSRSEMNVSTLELGDSALYLCASSPSLPSNIQYFGAGTRLSVL.

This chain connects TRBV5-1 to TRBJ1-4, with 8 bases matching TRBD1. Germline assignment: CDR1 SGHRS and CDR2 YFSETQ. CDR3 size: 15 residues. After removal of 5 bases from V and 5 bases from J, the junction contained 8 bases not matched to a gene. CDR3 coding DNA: TGCGCCAGCAGTATGACAGGGGAGAGGAATGAAAAACTGTTTTTT. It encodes CASSMTGERNEKLFF.

CDR3 region: CASSGGRPSTGELFF. The DNA for the CDR3 is TGTGCCAGCAGCGGAGGGAGACCAAGCACCGGGGAGCTGTTTTTT. This chain uses TRBV9 with TRBJ2-2, with a weak D call TRBD2 (5 bases). V was cut by 3 bases and J by 4 bases, with 13 bases left in between. The CDR3 loop spans 15 amino acids. Germline lookup yields CDR1 SGDLS and CDR2 YYNGEE.

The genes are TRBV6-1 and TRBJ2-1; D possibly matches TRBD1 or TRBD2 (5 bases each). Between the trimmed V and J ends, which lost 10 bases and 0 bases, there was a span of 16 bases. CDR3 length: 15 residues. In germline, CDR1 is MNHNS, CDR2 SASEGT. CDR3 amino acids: CATQGEWSSYNEQFF. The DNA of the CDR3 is TGTGCCACCCAGGGAGAATGGAGCTCCTACAATGAGCAGTTCTTC.

CDR3 protein: CASSIAEGTQYF. DNA for the CDR3: TGTGCCAGTAGTATAGCCGAAGGGACGCAGTATTTT. The rearrangement joins TRBV19 to TRBJ2-3; no definite D call. V lost 1 base and J 9 bases, leaving 8 bases between the germline ends. CDR3 size: 12 residues. Germline V gene lookup returns CDR1 LNHDA and CDR2 SQIVND (reference sequence).

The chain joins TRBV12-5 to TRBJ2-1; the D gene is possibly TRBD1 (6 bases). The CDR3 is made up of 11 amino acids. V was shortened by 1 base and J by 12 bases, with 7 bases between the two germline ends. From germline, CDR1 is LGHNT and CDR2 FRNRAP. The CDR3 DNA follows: TGTGCTAGTGGTTTGGGCAGGGGGCAGTTCTTC. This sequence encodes CASGLGRGQFF.

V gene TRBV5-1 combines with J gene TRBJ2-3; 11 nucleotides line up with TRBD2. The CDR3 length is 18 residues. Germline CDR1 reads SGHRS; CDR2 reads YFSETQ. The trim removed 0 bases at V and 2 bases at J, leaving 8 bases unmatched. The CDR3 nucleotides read TGCGCCAGCAGCTTGGGGGCCCGACTAGCGGGGCACACAGATACGCAGTATTTT. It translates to CASSLGARLAGHTDTQYF.

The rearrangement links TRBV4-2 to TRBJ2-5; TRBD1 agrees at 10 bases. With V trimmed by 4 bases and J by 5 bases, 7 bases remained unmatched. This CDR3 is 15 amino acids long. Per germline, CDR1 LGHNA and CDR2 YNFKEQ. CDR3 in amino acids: CASSPRQGARETQYF. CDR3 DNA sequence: TGTGCCAGCAGCCCACGACAGGGGGCCCGGGAGACCCAGTACTTC.

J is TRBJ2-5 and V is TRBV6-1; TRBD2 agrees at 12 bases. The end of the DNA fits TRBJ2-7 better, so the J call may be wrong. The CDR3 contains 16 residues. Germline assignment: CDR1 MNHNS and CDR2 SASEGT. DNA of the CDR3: TGTGCCAGCAGTGAGCGACTAGCGGGGGCCTCCTACGAGCAGTACTTC. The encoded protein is CASSERLAGASYEQYF.

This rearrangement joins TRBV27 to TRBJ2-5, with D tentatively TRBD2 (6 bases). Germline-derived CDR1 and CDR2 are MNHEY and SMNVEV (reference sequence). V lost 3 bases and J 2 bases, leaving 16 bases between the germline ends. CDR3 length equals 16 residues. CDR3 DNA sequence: TGTGCCAGCAGTTTCATCCGGGGGAGGTCGCAAGAGACCCAGTACTTC. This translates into CASSFIRGRSQETQYF.

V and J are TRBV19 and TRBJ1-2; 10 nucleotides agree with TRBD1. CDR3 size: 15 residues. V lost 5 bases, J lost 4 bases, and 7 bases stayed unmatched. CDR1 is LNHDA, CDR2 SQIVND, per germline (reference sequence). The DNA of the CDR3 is TGTGCCAGTAGTTTGAGACAGGGGGCGACCTATGGCTACACCTTC. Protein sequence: CASSLRQGATYGYTF.

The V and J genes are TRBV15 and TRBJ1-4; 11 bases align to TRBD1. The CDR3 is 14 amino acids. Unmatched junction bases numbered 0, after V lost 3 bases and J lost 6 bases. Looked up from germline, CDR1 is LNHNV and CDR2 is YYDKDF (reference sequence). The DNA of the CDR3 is TGTGCCACCAGCAGGGACAGGGGGCATGAAAAACTGTTTTTT. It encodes CATSRDRGHEKLFF.

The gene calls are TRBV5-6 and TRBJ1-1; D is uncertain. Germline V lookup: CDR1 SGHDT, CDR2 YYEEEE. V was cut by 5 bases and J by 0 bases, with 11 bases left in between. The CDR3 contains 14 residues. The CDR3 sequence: CASRWTVMNTEAFF. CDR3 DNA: TGTGCCAGCAGGTGGACTGTCATGAACACTGAAGCTTTCTTT.

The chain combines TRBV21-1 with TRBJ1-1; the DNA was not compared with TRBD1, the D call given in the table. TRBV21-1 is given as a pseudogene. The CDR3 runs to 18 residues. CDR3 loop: CASSTMNRVDPQNTEAFF. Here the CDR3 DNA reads TGTGCCAGCAGCACAATGAACAGGGTAGACCCTCAGAACACTGAAGCTTTCTTT.

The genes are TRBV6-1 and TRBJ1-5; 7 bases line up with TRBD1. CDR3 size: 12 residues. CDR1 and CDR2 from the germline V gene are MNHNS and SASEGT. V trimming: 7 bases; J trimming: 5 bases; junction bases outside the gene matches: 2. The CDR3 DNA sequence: TGTGCCAGCAAGGACAGGTATCAGCCCCAGCATTTT. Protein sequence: CASKDRYQPQHF.

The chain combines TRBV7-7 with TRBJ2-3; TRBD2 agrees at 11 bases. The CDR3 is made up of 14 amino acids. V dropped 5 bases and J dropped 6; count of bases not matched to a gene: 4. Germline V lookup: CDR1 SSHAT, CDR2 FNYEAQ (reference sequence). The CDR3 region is CASSRLAGQDTQYF. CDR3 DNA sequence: TGTGCCAGCAGCCGACTAGCGGGGCAGGATACGCAGTATTTT. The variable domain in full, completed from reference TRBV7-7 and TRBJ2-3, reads GAGVSQSPRYKVTKRGQDVTLRCDPISSHATLYWYQQALGQGPEFLTYFNYEAQPDKSGLPSDRFSAERPEGSISTLTIQRTEQRDSAMYRCASSRLAGQDTQYFGPGTRLTVL.